This T cell receptor beta chain was identified in a study of T-cell memory formation after mild COVID-19. V lost 2 bases and J 3 bases, leaving 6 bases between the germline ends. The CDR3 has 12 residues. Germline-derived CDR1 and CDR2 are DFQATT and SNEGSKA (reference sequence). Each CDR3 protein is one row after TCRdb ran MiXCR on the 5' RACE reads. This sample has 300,000 to 400,000 distinct CDR3 sequences, with 15% to 20% found just once. The chain couples TRBV20-1 to TRBJ2-3; D remains unclear. Sequenced sample: PBMCs or a T cell subset sorted from them (not recorded which). This receptor was identified in a man between 18 and 35 years old who had mild COVID-19 (a few samples of this study predate the infection). Cell type and time point are not known. CDR3 loop: CSARRLTDTQYF. The DNA for the CDR3 is TGCAGTGCTAGACGACTGACAGATACGCAGTATTTT.